This T cell receptor (beta chain) was recorded in a study of CD8 T cells in Susac syndrome. About 0.45 to 1 ug RNA was reverse transcribed with random hexamers. In TCRdb, the immunoSEQ multiplex PCR reads were re-called with MiXCR into one record per CDR3 protein. The sample holds 210,000 or so distinct CDR3 sequences; about 95% are singletons and the top ten take around 0.16%. Definite or probable Susac syndrome was diagnosed using recently defined diagnostic criteria. The CDR3 contains 16 residues. The germline CDR1 and CDR2 sequences are SGHDT and YYEEEE. Trimming removed 4 bases from V and 4 bases from J; junction bases left unmatched: 5.

The rearrangement links TRBV5-6 to TRBJ2-3, with 14 bases lining up with TRBD2. The sample taken for sequencing was CD4+ T cells from PBMCs. The TCR was taken from a human donor with Susac syndrome. CDR3 region: CASSDGLAGGADTQYF. In DNA, the CDR3 is TGTGCCAGCAGCGACGGACTAGCGGGGGGTGCAGATACGCAGTATTTT.